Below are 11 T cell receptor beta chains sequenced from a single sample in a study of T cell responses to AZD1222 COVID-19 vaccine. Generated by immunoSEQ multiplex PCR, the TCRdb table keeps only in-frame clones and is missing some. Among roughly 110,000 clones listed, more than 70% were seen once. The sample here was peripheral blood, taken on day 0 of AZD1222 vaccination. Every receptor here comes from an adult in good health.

CDR3 sequence reads: CASSSDRGNYNEQFF. The CDR3 DNA sequence: TGTGCCAGCAGCTCCGACAGGGGAAACTACAATGAGCAGTTCTTC. The chain is built from TRBV7-2 and TRBJ2-1; TRBD1 matches 8 bases. The germline CDR1 and CDR2 sequences are SGHTA and FQGNSA. Trimming took 4 bases from V and 3 from J; bases not matched to a gene: 5. The CDR3 extends over 15 amino acids.

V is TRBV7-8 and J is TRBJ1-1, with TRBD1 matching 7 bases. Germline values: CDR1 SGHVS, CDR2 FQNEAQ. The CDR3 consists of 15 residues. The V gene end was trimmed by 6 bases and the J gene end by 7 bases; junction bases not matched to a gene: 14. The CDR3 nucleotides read TGTGCCAGCAGTTCCCAGGGGGTGGCGCGGGGTGAAGCTTTCTTT. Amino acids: CASSSQGVARGEAFF.

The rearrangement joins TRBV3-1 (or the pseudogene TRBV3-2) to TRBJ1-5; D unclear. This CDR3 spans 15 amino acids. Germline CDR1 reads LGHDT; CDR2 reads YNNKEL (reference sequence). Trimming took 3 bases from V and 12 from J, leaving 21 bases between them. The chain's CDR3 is CASSQGIAIRRGQHF. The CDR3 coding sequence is TGTGCCAGCAGCCAGGGGATCGCCATACGTCGGGGCCAGCATTTT.

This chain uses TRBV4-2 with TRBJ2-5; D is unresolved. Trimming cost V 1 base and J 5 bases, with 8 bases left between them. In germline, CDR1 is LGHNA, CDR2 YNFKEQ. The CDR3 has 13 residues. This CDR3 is CASSQGQGETQYF. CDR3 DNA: TGTGCCAGCAGCCAAGGGCAAGGGGAGACCCAGTACTTC.

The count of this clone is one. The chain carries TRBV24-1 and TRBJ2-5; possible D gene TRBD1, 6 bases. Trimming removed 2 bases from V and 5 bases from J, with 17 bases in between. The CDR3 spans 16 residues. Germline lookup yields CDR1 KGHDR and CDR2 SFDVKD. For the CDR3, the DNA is TGTGCCACCAGTGATTCCAGGGGCGGTATAGGGGAGACCCAGTACTTC. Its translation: CATSDSRGGIGETQYF.

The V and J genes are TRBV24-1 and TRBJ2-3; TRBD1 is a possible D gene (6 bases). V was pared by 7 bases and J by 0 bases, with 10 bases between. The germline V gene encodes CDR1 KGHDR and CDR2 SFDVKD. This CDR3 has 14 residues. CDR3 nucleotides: TGTGCCACCAGAGGACAGACTAGCACAGATACGCAGTATTTT. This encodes CATRGQTSTDTQYF.

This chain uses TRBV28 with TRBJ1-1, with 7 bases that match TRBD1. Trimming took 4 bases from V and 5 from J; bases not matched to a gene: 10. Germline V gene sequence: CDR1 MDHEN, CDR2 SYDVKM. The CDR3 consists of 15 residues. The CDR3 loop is CASSSPDRASTEAFF. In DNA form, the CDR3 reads TGTGCCAGCAGTTCGCCCGACAGGGCCTCAACTGAAGCTTTCTTT.

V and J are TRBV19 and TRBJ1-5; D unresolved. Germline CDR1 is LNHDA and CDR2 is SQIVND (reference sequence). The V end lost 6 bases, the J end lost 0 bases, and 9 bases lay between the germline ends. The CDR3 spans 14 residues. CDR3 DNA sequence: TGTGCCAGTAGAGTAGGGCCTAGCAATCAGCCCCAGCATTTT. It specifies CASRVGPSNQPQHF.

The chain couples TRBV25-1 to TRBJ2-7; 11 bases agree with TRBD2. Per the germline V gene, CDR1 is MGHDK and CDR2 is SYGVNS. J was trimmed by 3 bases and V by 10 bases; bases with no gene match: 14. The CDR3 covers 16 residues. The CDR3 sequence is CATRETSGNGLYEQYF. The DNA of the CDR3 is TGTGCCACACGGGAGACTAGCGGGAATGGGCTCTACGAGCAGTACTTC.

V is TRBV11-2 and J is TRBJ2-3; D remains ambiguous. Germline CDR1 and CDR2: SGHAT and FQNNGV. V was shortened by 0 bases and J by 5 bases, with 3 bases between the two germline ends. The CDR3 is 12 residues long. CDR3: CASSLEGDTQYF. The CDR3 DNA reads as TGTGCCAGCAGCTTAGAGGGAGATACGCAGTATTTT.

CDR3 DNA: TGTGCCAGCAGCTTACAGGCGCAGGCCACTGAAGCTTTCTTT. It codes for CASSLQAQATEAFF. V usage is TRBV7-2 and J usage is TRBJ1-1; D gene ambiguous. Looked up from germline, CDR1 is SGHTA and CDR2 is FQGNSA. Trimming left V 2 bases short and J 4 bases short, with 11 bases between. The CDR3 extends over 14 amino acids.